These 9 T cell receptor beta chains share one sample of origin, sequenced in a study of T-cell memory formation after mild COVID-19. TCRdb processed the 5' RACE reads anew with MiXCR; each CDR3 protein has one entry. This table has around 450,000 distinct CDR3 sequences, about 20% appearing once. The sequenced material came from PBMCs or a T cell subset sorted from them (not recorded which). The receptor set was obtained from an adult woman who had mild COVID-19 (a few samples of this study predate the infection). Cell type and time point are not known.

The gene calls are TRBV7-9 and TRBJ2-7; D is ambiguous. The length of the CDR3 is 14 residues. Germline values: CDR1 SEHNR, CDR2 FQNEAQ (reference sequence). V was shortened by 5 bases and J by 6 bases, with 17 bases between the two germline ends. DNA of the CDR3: TGTGCCAGCAGCATTAATTTACTCTCGGGCGAGCAGTACTTC. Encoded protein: CASSINLLSGEQYF.

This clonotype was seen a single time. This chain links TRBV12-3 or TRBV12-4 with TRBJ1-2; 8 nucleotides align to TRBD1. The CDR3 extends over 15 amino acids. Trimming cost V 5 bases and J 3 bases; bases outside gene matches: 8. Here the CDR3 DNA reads TGTGCCAGCAGTCCCTACGGACAGGGTCACTATGGCTACACCTTC. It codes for CASSPYGQGHYGYTF.

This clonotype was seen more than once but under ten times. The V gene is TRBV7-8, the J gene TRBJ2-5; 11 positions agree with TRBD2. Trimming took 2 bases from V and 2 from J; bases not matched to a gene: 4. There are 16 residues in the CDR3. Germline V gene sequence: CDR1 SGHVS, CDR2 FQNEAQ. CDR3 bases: TGTGCCAGCAGCTTACCTAGCGGGGGGTCACAAGAGACCCAGTACTTC. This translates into CASSLPSGGSQETQYF.

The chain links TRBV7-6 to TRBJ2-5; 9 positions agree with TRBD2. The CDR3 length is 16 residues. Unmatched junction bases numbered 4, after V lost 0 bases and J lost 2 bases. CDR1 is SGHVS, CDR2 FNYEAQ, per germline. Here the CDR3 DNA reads TGTGCCAGCAGCTTAGCCCCGACTAGCGGTCAAGAGACCCAGTACTTC. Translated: CASSLAPTSGQETQYF.

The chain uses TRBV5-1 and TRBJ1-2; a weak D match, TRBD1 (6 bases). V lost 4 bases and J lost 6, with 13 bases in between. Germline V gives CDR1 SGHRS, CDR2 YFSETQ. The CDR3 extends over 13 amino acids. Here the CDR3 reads CASSQDSSNGYTF. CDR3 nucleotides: TGCGCCAGCAGCCAGGACAGCTCCAATGGCTACACCTTC.

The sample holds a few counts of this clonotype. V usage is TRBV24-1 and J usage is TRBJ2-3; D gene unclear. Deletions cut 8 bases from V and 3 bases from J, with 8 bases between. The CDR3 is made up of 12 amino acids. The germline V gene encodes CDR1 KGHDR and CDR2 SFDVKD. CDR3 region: CATKGLTDTQYF. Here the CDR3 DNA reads TGTGCCACCAAGGGTTTAACAGATACGCAGTATTTT.

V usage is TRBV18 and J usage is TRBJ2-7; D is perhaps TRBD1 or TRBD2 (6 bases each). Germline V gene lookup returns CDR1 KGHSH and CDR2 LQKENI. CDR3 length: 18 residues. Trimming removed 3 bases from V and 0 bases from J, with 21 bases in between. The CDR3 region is CASSPPPEGVPSSYEQYF. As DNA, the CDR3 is TGTGCCAGCTCACCGCCGCCGGAGGGGGTTCCGAGCTCCTACGAGCAGTACTTC.

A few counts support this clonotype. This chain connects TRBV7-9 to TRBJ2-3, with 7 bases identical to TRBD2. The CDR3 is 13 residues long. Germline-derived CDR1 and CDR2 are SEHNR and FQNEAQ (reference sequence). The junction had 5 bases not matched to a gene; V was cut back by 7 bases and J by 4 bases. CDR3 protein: CASTVSGPDTQYF. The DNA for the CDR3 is TGTGCCAGCACCGTTAGCGGGCCAGATACGCAGTATTTT.

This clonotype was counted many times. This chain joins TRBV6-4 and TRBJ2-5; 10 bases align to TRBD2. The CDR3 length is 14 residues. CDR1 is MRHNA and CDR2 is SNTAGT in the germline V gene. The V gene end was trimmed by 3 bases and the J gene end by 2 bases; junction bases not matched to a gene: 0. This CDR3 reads CASSEAGGQETQYF. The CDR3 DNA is TGTGCCAGCAGTGAAGCGGGGGGGCAAGAGACCCAGTACTTC.